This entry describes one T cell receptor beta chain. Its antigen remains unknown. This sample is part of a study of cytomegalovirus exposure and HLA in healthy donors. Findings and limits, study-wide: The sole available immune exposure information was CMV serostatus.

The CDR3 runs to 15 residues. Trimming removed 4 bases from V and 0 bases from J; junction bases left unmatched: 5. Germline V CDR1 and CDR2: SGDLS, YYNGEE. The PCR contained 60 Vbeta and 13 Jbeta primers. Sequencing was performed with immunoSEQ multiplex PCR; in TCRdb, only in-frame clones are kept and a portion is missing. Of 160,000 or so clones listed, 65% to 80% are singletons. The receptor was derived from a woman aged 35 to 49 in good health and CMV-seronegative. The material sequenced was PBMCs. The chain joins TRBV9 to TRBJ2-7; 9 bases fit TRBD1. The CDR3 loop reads CASSPGTGSSYEQYF. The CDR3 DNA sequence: TGTGCCAGCAGCCCCGGGACAGGGAGCTCCTACGAGCAGTACTTC.